Listed here are 20 T cell receptor beta chains from one sample, sequenced in a study of T cells after yellow fever vaccination. TCRdb reanalysed the 5' RACE reads using MiXCR and keeps one entry per CDR3 protein. Here the sample spans 500,000 to 650,000 distinct CDR3 sequences, around an eighth being singletons. Sequenced material: PBMCs, taken on the day of the yellow fever booster vaccination. The source of these receptors is a young man who received the YFV17D yellow fever vaccine.

In its sample, this clonotype was seen once. The chain uses TRBV5-4 and TRBJ2-1; 11 bases agree with TRBD2. This CDR3 is built from 16 residues. The germline CDR1 and CDR2 sequences are SGHNT and YYREEE (reference sequence). J was trimmed by 6 bases and V by 5 bases; bases with no gene match: 10. CDR3 sequence: CASSPILAGGFNEQFF. DNA of the CDR3: TGTGCCAGCAGTCCAATCCTAGCGGGAGGCTTCAATGAGCAGTTCTTC.

This clonotype was seen a few times. The chain couples TRBV7-9 to TRBJ1-1, with D perhaps TRBD1 (6 bases). Germline assignment: CDR1 SEHNR and CDR2 FQNEAQ (reference sequence). The CDR3 contains 16 residues. V was cut by 7 bases and J by 6 bases, with 24 bases left in between. CDR3 amino acids: CASNQRGKGTLAEAFF. CDR3 in DNA: TGTGCCAGCAACCAAAGGGGGAAGGGCACATTGGCTGAAGCTTTCTTT.

CDR3 in amino acids: CASVRDRGTGELFF. In DNA, the CDR3 is TGTGCCAGCGTCCGAGACAGGGGCACCGGGGAGCTGTTTTTT. The genes are TRBV18 and TRBJ2-2; TRBD1 matches at 8 bases. The CDR3 totals 14 residues. Germline trimming cut 8 bases from V and 4 bases from J; bases unmatched to any gene: 6. Germline CDR1 reads KGHSH; CDR2 reads LQKENI. Filled out from reference TRBV18 and TRBJ2-2, the complete variable domain reads NAGVMQNPRHLVRRRGQEARLRCSPMKGHSHVYWYRQLPEEGLKFMVYLQKENIIDESGMPKERFSAEFPKEGPSILRIQQVVRGDSAAYFCASVRDRGTGELFFGEGSRLTVL.

The chain couples TRBV7-2 to TRBJ2-1, with D perhaps being TRBD1 or TRBD2 (5 bases each). V was clipped by 5 bases and J by 12 bases, with 17 bases between them. The CDR3 length is 13 residues. Germline CDR1 and CDR2: SGHTA and FQGNSA. The CDR3 DNA sequence: TGTGCCAGCAGCCAGGGACCGGACCGGGGGCAGTTCTTC. Translation gives CASSQGPDRGQFF.

This clonotype was detected a few times. This chain joins TRBV24-1 and TRBJ2-1; 8 nucleotides align to TRBD1. The CDR3 spans 15 residues. Germline assignment: CDR1 KGHDR and CDR2 SFDVKD. V was pared by 4 bases and J by 8 bases, with 9 bases of the junction left unmatched. CDR3 protein: CATSDSGQGVDEQFF. The CDR3 DNA reads as TGTGCCACCAGTGACTCTGGACAGGGTGTAGATGAGCAGTTCTTC.

The rearrangement joins TRBV5-1 to TRBJ2-1, with 9 bases lining up with TRBD1. Germline V CDR1 and CDR2: SGHRS, YFSETQ. The CDR3 runs to 14 residues. V trimming: 0 bases; J trimming: 8 bases; junction bases outside the gene matches: 3. CDR3 sequence reads: CASSLGDRADEQFF. As DNA, the CDR3 is TGCGCCAGCAGCTTGGGGGACAGGGCCGATGAGCAGTTCTTC.

In this sample, this clonotype turned up a few times. The chain uses TRBV29-1 and TRBJ2-3; unclear D gene. Trimming took off 6 bases at V and 1 base at J, with 8 bases between the two ends. Germline V gene data show CDR1 as SQVTM and CDR2 as ANQGSEA. This CDR3 contains 12 residues. The CDR3 loop is CSVKTGTDTQYF. CDR3 in DNA: TGCAGCGTGAAGACTGGCACAGATACGCAGTATTTT.

The chain joins TRBV7-9 to TRBJ2-1; D not resolved. Trimming took 5 bases from V and 4 from J, leaving 12 bases between them. Germline assignment: CDR1 SEHNR and CDR2 FQNEAQ (reference sequence). The CDR3 runs to 14 residues. The chain's CDR3 is CASSHSAIYNEQFF. CDR3 DNA: TGTGCCAGCAGCCATTCTGCAATTTACAATGAGCAGTTCTTC.

V is TRBV4-3 and J is TRBJ2-5; TRBD2 matches at 11 bases. The CDR3 is 16 residues long. CDR1 LGHNA and CDR2 YSLEER come from the germline V gene. With 2 bases clipped from V and 2 bases from J, the junction kept 4 bases outside the gene matches. CDR3 nucleotides: TGCGCCAGCAGCCAATCTGGGACTAGCGGACAAGAGACCCAGTACTTC. As protein: CASSQSGTSGQETQYF.

This clonotype was observed many times. The junction differs from germline at one of its ends, possibly a read error. V is TRBV7-9 and J is TRBJ2-7; maybe TRBD2 (5 bases). There are 14 residues in the CDR3. The germline CDR1 and CDR2 sequences are SEHNR and FQNEAQ (reference sequence). CDR3 protein: CASSLAKDRYEQYF. The CDR3 DNA sequence: TGTGCCAGCAGCCTAGCTAAGGATCGCTACGAGCAGTACTTC.

Ten or more counts support this clonotype. The chain employs TRBV27 and TRBJ2-7; D might be TRBD1 (6 bases). Germline-derived CDR1 and CDR2 are MNHEY and SMNVEV (reference sequence). CDR3 length: 14 residues. V was trimmed by 6 bases and J by 2 bases, leaving 14 bases between them. The CDR3 DNA is TGTGCCAGCAGCTTAGCAGGGGCCACCTACGAGCAGTACTTC. Amino acid sequence: CASSLAGATYEQYF.

The genes are TRBV20-1 and TRBJ2-1; possibly TRBD1 for D (6 bases). This CDR3 spans 13 amino acids. V dropped 2 bases and J dropped 7 bases, with 12 bases sitting between them. Germline CDR1 reads DFQATT; CDR2 reads SNEGSKA (reference sequence). The CDR3 is CSARLGGRNEQFF. The CDR3 DNA sequence: TGCAGTGCTAGACTAGGGGGAAGGAATGAGCAGTTCTTC.

J is TRBJ1-1 and V is TRBV4-3, with D possibly TRBD1 on 5 matching bases. Germline CDR1 is LGHNA and CDR2 is YSLEER. Trimming left V 1 base short and J 4 bases short, with 10 bases between. The CDR3 runs to 14 residues. The CDR3 nucleotides read TGCGCCAGCAGCCAAGTAAGGGGAGGCACTGAAGCTTTCTTT. Translated, it gives CASSQVRGGTEAFF.

This rearrangement joins TRBV18 to TRBJ2-5, with 10 bases matching TRBD1. The V gene's germline CDR1 is KGHSH and CDR2 LQKENI. V gave up 6 bases and J gave up 3 bases; unmatched junction bases: 4. The CDR3 runs 14 residues. For the CDR3, the DNA is TGTGCCAGCTCCCGAGGGACAGGGGAAGAGACCCAGTACTTC. This gives the protein CASSRGTGEETQYF.

This chain uses TRBV5-1 with TRBJ2-7; D may be TRBD1 (6 bases). This CDR3 is 15 amino acids long. V was pared by 2 bases and J by 2 bases, with 14 bases between. Germline V gives CDR1 SGHRS, CDR2 YFSETQ. The CDR3 loop is CASSLIGQPTYEQYF. The CDR3 coding sequence is TGCGCCAGCAGCTTAATAGGACAGCCGACCTACGAGCAGTACTTC.

The genes are TRBV12-3 or TRBV12-4 and TRBJ2-2, with 10 positions matching TRBD2. With V trimmed by 4 bases and J by 3 bases, 11 bases remained unmatched. The CDR3 contains 18 residues. CDR3 bases: TGTGCCAGCAGTTCGGACTCTAGCGGGAGCGGGTACACCGGGGAGCTGTTTTTT. This encodes CASSSDSSGSGYTGELFF.

The J gene is TRBJ2-7, the V gene TRBV11-3; perhaps TRBD1 as D (6 bases). CDR1 SGHNT and CDR2 YENEEA come from the germline V gene. The CDR3 length is 14 residues. The V and J ends lost 1 base and 5 bases respectively, with 12 bases between them. As DNA, the CDR3 is TGTGCCAGCAGCTTAGGTCCAGGGGCCAACGAGCAGTACTTC. It specifies CASSLGPGANEQYF.

The rearrangement links TRBV6-2 or TRBV6-3 to TRBJ2-7; the D gene is possibly TRBD1 (7 bases). This CDR3 region has 15 residues. V was trimmed by 6 bases and J by 3 bases, leaving 18 bases between them. The germline V gene encodes CDR1 MNHEY and CDR2 SVGEGT. In DNA, the CDR3 is TGTGCCAGCAGGCGGGACAGCTCGGCGGTCTACGAGCAGTACTTC. Translated: CASRRDSSAVYEQYF.

The chain recombines TRBV10-3 with TRBJ2-1, with TRBD2 matching over 7 bases. The V gene's germline CDR1 is ENHRY and CDR2 SYGVKD. The V and J ends lost 7 bases and 1 base, in that order; junction bases with no gene match: 4. This CDR3 is built from 14 residues. CDR3 DNA sequence: TGTGCCATCACCCGTAGCGGGTCCTACAATGAGCAGTTCTTC. This translates into CAITRSGSYNEQFF.

The J gene is TRBJ2-3, the V gene TRBV12-3 or TRBV12-4, with unresolved D. Trimming cost V 5 bases and J 6 bases, with 9 bases left between them. The CDR3 loop spans 12 amino acids. CDR3 coding DNA: TGTGCCAGCAGTACCCCCCAGGATACGCAGTATTTT. It specifies CASSTPQDTQYF.